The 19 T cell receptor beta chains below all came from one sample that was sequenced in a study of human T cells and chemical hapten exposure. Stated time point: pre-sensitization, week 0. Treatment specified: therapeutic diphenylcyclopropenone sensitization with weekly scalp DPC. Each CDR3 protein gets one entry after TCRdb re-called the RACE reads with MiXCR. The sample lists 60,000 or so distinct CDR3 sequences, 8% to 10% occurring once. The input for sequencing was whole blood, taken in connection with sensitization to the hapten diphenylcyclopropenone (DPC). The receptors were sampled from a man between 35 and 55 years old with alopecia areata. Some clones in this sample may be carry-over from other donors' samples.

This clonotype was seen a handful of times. The CDR3 DNA is TGTGCCAGCTCCCCCGTAGGAACCGGGGCCAACGTCCTGACTTTC. Translation: CASSPVGTGANVLTF. The V and J genes are TRBV12-3 or TRBV12-4 and TRBJ2-6; D not certain. Trimming took off 8 bases at V and 4 bases at J, with 15 bases between the two ends. The CDR3 spans 15 residues.

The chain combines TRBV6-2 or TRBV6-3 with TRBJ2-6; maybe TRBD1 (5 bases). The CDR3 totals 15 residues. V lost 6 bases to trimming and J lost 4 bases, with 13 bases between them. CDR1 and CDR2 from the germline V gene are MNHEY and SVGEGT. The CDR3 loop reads CASSTAGAGANVLTF. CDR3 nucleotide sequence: TGTGCCAGCAGCACGGCTGGGGCAGGGGCCAACGTCCTGACTTTC.

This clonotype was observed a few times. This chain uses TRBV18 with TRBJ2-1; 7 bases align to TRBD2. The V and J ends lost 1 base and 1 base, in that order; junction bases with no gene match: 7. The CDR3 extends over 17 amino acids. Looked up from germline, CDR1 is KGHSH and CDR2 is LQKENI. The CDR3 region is CASSPREGGPSYNEQFF. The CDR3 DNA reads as TGTGCCAGCTCACCACGGGAGGGAGGCCCTTCCTACAATGAGCAGTTCTTC.

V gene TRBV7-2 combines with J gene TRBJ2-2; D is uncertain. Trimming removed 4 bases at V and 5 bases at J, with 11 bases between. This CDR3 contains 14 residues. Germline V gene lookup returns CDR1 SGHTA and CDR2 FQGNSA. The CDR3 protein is CASSSVSLTGELFF. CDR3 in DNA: TGTGCCAGCAGCTCGGTATCACTTACCGGGGAGCTGTTTTTT.

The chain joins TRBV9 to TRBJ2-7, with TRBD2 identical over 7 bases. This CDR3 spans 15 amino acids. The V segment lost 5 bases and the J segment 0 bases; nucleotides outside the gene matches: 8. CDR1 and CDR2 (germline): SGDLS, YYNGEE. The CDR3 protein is CASSSERDDSYEQYF. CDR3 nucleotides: TGTGCCAGCAGTTCCGAGCGGGATGACTCCTACGAGCAGTACTTC.

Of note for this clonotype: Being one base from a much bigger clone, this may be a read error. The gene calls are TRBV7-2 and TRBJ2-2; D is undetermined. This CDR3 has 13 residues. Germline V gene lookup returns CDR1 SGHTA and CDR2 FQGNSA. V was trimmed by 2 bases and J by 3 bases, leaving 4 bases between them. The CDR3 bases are TGTGCCAGCAGCTTAAGGGACACCGGGGAGCTGTTTTTT. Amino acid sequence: CASSLRDTGELFF. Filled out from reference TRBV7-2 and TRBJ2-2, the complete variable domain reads GAGVSQSPSNKVTEKGKDVELRCDPISGHTALYWYRQSLGQGLEFLIYFQGNSAPDKSGLPSDRFSAERTGGSVSTLTIQRTQQEDSAVYLCASSLRDTGELFFGEGSRLTVL.

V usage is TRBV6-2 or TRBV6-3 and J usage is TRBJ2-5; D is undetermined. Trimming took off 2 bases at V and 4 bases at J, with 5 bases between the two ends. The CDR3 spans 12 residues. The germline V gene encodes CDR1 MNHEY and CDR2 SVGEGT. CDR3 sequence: CASSYRRETQYF. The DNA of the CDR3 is TGTGCCAGCAGTTACCGTCGAGAGACCCAGTACTTC.

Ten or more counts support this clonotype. The CDR3 loop is CASSLVIGTGGDQPQHF. The CDR3 nucleotides are TGTGCCAGCAGCTTAGTAATAGGGACAGGGGGAGATCAGCCCCAGCATTTT. The genes are TRBV7-9 and TRBJ1-5; 11 bases line up with TRBD1. In germline, CDR1 is SEHNR, CDR2 FQNEAQ (reference sequence). V trimming: 1 base; J trimming: 5 bases; junction bases outside the gene matches: 7. The CDR3 sequence is 17 residues long.

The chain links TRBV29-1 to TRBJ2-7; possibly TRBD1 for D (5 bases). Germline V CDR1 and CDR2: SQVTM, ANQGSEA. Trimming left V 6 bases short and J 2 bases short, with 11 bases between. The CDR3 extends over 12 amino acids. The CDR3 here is CSVTTATYEQYF. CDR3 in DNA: TGCAGCGTCACGACAGCCACCTACGAGCAGTACTTC.

Written as DNA, the CDR3 is TGTGCCAGCAGGCGACTAGCGAGCCAGACCCAGTACTTC. Translated: CASRRLASQTQYF. This rearrangement joins TRBV28 to TRBJ2-5; 8 positions match TRBD2. Germline values: CDR1 MDHEN, CDR2 SYDVKM. V trimming: 6 bases; J trimming: 6 bases; junction bases outside the gene matches: 6. The CDR3 contains 13 residues.

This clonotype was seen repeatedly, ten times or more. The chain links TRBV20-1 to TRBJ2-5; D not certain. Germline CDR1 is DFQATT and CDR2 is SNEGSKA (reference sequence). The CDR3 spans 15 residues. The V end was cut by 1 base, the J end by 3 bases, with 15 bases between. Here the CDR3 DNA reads TGCAGTGCTAGAGTTGTCGAGGCGGTGAAAGAGACCCAGTACTTC. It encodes CSARVVEAVKETQYF.

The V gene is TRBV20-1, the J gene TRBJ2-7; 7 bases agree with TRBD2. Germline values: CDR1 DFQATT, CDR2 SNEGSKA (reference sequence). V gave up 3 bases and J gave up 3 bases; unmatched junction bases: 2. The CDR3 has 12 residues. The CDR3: CSASGGDYEQYF. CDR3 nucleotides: TGCAGTGCTAGTGGGGGGGACTACGAGCAGTACTTC.

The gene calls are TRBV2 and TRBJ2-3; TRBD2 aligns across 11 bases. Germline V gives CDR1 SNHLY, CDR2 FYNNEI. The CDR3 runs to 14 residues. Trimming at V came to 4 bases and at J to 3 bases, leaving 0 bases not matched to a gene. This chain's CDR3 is CASSGTSGTDTQYF. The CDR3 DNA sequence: TGTGCCAGCAGTGGGACTAGCGGGACAGATACGCAGTATTTT.

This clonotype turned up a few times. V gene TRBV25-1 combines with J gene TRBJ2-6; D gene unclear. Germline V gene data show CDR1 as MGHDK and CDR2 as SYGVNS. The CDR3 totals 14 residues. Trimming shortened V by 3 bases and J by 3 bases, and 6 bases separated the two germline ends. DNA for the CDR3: TGTGCCAGCAGTGACTGGGATGGGGCCAACGTCCTGACTTTC. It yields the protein CASSDWDGANVLTF.

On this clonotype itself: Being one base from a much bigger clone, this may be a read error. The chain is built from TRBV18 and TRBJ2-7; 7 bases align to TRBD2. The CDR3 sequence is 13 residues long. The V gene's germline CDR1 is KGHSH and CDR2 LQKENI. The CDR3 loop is CACSLREGYEQYF. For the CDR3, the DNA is TGTGCCTGCTCACTCAGGGAGGGGTACGAGCAGTACTTC.

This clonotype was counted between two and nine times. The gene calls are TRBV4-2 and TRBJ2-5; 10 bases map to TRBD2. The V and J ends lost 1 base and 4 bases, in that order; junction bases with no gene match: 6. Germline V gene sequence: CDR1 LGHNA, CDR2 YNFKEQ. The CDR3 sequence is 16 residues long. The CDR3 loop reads CASSQGASGSGETQYF. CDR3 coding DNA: TGTGCCAGCAGCCAAGGTGCTAGCGGGAGCGGAGAGACCCAGTACTTC.

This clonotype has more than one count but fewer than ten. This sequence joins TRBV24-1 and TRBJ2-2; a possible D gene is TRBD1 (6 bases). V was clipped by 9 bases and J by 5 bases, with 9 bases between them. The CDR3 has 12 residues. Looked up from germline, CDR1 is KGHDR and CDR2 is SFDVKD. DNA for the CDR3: TGTGCCACCGGAAGGGGGACCGGGGAGCTGTTTTTT. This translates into CATGRGTGELFF.

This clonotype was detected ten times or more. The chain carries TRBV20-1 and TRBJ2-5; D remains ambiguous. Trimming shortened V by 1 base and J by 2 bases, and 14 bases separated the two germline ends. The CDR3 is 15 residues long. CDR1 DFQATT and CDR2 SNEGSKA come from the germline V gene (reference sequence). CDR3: CSARVPRTAQETQYF. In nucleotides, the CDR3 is TGCAGTGCTAGAGTCCCCCGGACCGCACAAGAGACCCAGTACTTC.

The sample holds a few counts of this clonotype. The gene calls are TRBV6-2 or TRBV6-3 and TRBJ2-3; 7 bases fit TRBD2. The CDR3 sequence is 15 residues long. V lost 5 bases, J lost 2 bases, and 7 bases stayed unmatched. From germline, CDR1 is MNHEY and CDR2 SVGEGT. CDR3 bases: TGTGCCAGCAGTAATGAGCGGGACTACACAGATACGCAGTATTTT. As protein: CASSNERDYTDTQYF.